Following are 3 T cell receptor beta chains from one sample sequenced in a study of technical replicates of blood from four donors. Clones were read by immunoSEQ multiplex PCR, and TCRdb kept only the in-frame ones, dropping some. The data hold around 69,000 clones, with around 97% observed a single time. Sample: T cells isolated from PBMCs. These TCRs come from a human donor in good health.

The V and J genes are TRBV7-3 and TRBJ2-2; TRBD2 aligns across 11 bases. The CDR3 length is 16 residues. V lost 0 bases, J lost 6 bases, and 3 bases stayed unmatched. The germline CDR1 and CDR2 sequences are SGHTA and FQGTGA. CDR3 nucleotides: TGTGCCAGCAGCTTAACGCCTAGCGGGGGGTCCGGGGAGCTGTTTTTT. It encodes CASSLTPSGGSGELFF.

The chain couples TRBV2 to TRBJ1-6; TRBD1 is a possible D gene (5 bases). V was clipped by 11 bases and J by 4 bases, with 18 bases between them. The CDR3 is 15 residues long. Germline loops: CDR1 SNHLY, CDR2 FYNNEI. In DNA form, the CDR3 reads TGTGCCGGCCTGGGGGGGGACCCTTATAATTCACCCCTCCACTTT. Translated, it gives CAGLGGDPYNSPLHF. The full variable domain, its missing parts supplied by reference TRBV2 and TRBJ1-6, is EPEVTQTPSHQVTQMGQEVILRCVPISNHLYFYWYRQILGQKVEFLVSFYNNEISEKSEIFDDQFSVERPDGSNFTLKIRSTKLEDSAMYFCAGLGGDPYNSPLHFGNGTRLTVT.

The genes are TRBV4-1 and TRBJ2-2; 10 bases agree with TRBD2. From germline, CDR1 is MGHRA and CDR2 YSYEKL. V shed 5 bases, J shed 6 bases, and the junction held 12 bases outside the gene matches. This CDR3 spans 17 amino acids. The CDR3 loop is CASSSTRAGGWPGELFF. As DNA, the CDR3 is TGCGCCAGCAGCTCAACCCGAGCGGGAGGGTGGCCCGGGGAGCTGTTTTTT.